The source of this T cell receptor beta chain is a study of T cell changes during pregnancy in multiple sclerosis. Method: immunoSEQ multiplex PCR; TCRdb's copy keeps in-frame clones and lacks some. Among around 100,000 clones, 92% were seen once, and the ten largest hold about 2%. Here the sequenced sample was peripheral blood, taken after pregnancy. The TCR comes from a female donor with multiple sclerosis, enrolled in a pregnancy study.

The CDR3 nucleotides read TGTGCCAGCAGCTCCGGACAGTACCAAGAGACCCAGTACTTC. This codes for CASSSGQYQETQYF. V usage is TRBV7-9 and J usage is TRBJ2-5, with D possibly TRBD1 on 6 matching bases. Germline V gene sequence: CDR1 SEHNR, CDR2 FQNEAQ (reference sequence). With 4 bases removed from V and 0 bases from J, the gap between germline ends came to 9 bases. The CDR3 contains 14 residues.